One and the same sample provided the 28 T cell receptor beta chains below, sequenced in a study of blood T cells in healthy people across ages. The use of a sample-barcoded 5' primer and a J-beta primer mix characterized a second PCR of roughly 6 to 11 cycles. TCRdb called the 5' RACE reads again in MiXCR, with one record for every CDR3 protein. The sample has 1.4 million or so distinct CDR3 sequences, approximately 43% seen once; the top ten hold approximately 4%. Material: blood. The origin of the receptors is a young woman in good health.

The genes are TRBV3-1 and TRBJ1-6; TRBD1 matches 9 bases. Germline-derived CDR1 and CDR2 are LGHDT and YNNKEL (reference sequence). This CDR3 has 14 amino acids. J lost 9 bases, V lost 5 bases, and 5 bases had no gene match. DNA for the CDR3: TGTGCCAGCAGCTCCGGGACAGGGACTTCACCCCTCCACTTT. Translation gives CASSSGTGTSPLHF.

As to this clonotype: A single base separates this from a much larger clone, so it may be a read error. The rearrangement uses TRBV6-1 and TRBJ1-2, with 10 bases matching TRBD1. Germline V CDR1 and CDR2: MNHNS, SASEGT. V trimming: 1 base; J trimming: 6 bases; junction bases outside the gene matches: 5. CDR3 length equals 15 residues. The CDR3 DNA is TGTGCCAGCAGTGAAGTGACAGGGGGCGCGGATGGCTACACCTTC. Translating it yields CASSEVTGGADGYTF.

The genes are TRBV15 and TRBJ2-7; TRBD2 matches at 7 bases. Germline values: CDR1 LNHNV, CDR2 YYDKDF (reference sequence). V dropped 1 base and J dropped 5; count of bases not matched to a gene: 5. The CDR3 consists of 14 residues. DNA of the CDR3: TGTGCCACCAGCAGAGCGCGGGAGCTTAACGAGCAGTACTTC. Its protein product is CATSRARELNEQYF.

This clonotype came up a few times. This sequence joins TRBV12-3 or TRBV12-4 and TRBJ1-1, with D perhaps matching TRBD1 (5 bases). The V gene lost 7 bases and the J gene lost 4 bases, with 13 bases spanning the gap. There are 13 residues in the CDR3. The DNA for the CDR3 is TGTGCCAGCAATCGTATAGGGGCCACTGAAGCTTTCTTT. Residues: CASNRIGATEAFF.

The chain has TRBV19 and TRBJ1-2, with unresolved D. The V end lost 0 bases, the J end lost 9 bases, and 14 bases lay between the germline ends. Germline values: CDR1 LNHDA, CDR2 SQIVND (reference sequence). The CDR3 consists of 14 residues. DNA of the CDR3: TGTGCCAGTAGTATAGATGGGCGGCTTGCCAGCTACACCTTC. This codes for CASSIDGRLASYTF.

This clonotype showed up just a few times. The chain joins TRBV9 to TRBJ2-1; 7 positions agree with TRBD2. V shed 0 bases, J shed 3 bases, and the junction held 6 bases outside the gene matches. CDR3 length: 16 amino acids. CDR1 and CDR2 from the germline V gene are SGDLS and YYNGEE. The CDR3: CASSVVASGIYNEQFF. CDR3 coding DNA: TGTGCCAGCAGCGTAGTCGCTAGCGGCATCTACAATGAGCAGTTCTTC.

This chain joins TRBV4-1 and TRBJ1-1; 8 positions match TRBD1. Trimming removed 3 bases from V and 2 bases from J; junction bases left unmatched: 2. This CDR3 has 14 residues. CDR1 and CDR2 from the germline V gene are MGHRA and YSYEKL. CDR3 in amino acids: CASSHGQGNTEAFF. Written as DNA, the CDR3 is TGCGCCAGCAGCCACGGACAGGGAAACACTGAAGCTTTCTTT.

The chain has TRBV7-2 and TRBJ2-3, with D possibly being TRBD1 or TRBD2 (5 bases each). Trimming removed 5 bases at V and 2 bases at J, with 17 bases between. Per the germline V gene, CDR1 is SGHTA and CDR2 is FQGNSA. The CDR3 runs 16 residues. This chain's CDR3 is CASSITPGRSTDTQYF. The CDR3 nucleotides read TGTGCCAGCAGCATTACACCGGGACGATCCACAGATACGCAGTATTTT.

The chain links TRBV25-1 to TRBJ2-5; D gene ambiguous. The V and J ends lost 3 bases and 2 bases respectively, with 7 bases between them. The germline V gene encodes CDR1 MGHDK and CDR2 SYGVNS. CDR3 length: 13 amino acids. The CDR3, as DNA: TGTGCCAGCAGTGATATAGGGCAAGAGACCCAGTACTTC. Translating it yields CASSDIGQETQYF.

A note on this clonotype: One base away lies a much larger clone, so this may be a sequencing read error. This chain uses TRBV9 with TRBJ2-5, with no clear D. V lost 4 bases to trimming and J lost 11 bases, with 18 bases between them. The CDR3 sequence is 13 residues long. Germline CDR1 is SGDLS and CDR2 is YYNGEE. DNA of the CDR3: TGTGCCAGCAGCACGTTGTGGGATGGTGAGCAGTACTTC. Translating it yields CASSTLWDGEQYF.

V and J are TRBV5-1 and TRBJ2-1; D call uncertain. Germline V gene lookup returns CDR1 SGHRS and CDR2 YFSETQ. The CDR3 is 14 residues long. Trimming shortened V by 4 bases and J by 4 bases, and 12 bases separated the two germline ends. CDR3 region: CASSGGEDYNEQFF. CDR3 coding DNA: TGCGCCAGCAGCGGTGGGGAAGATTACAATGAGCAGTTCTTC.

The chain is built from TRBV28 and TRBJ2-3, with D possibly being TRBD1 or TRBD2 (6 bases each). CDR3 size: 15 residues. The germline CDR1 and CDR2 sequences are MDHEN and SYDVKM. V was shortened by 8 bases and J by 3 bases, with 18 bases between the two germline ends. This chain's CDR3 is CASAQRGLGTDTQYF. CDR3 nucleotides: TGTGCCAGCGCTCAACGGGGGCTGGGTACAGATACGCAGTATTTT. The full variable domain, completed using reference TRBV28 and TRBJ2-3, is DVKVTQSSRYLVKRTGEKVFLECVQDMDHENMFWYRQDPGLGLRLIYFSYDVKMKEKGDIPEGYSVSREKKERFSLILESASTNQTSMYLCASAQRGLGTDTQYFGPGTRLTVL.

This clonotype was found a few times. This chain connects TRBV24-1 to TRBJ2-1; 7 nucleotides line up with TRBD1. The CDR3 is 18 amino acids. V shed 7 bases and J 4 bases; nucleotides not matched to a gene: 18. Germline CDR1 KGHDR, CDR2 SFDVKD. DNA of the CDR3: TGTGCCACCAGCTCCCGAGGGACAGACGAACCCCTTTACAATGAGCAGTTCTTC. Protein sequence: CATSSRGTDEPLYNEQFF.

The chain uses TRBV7-6 and TRBJ1-1; 7 positions agree with TRBD1. V dropped 5 bases and J dropped 0; count of bases not matched to a gene: 6. There are 15 residues in the CDR3. The germline V gene encodes CDR1 SGHVS and CDR2 FNYEAQ. Here the CDR3 reads CASSTPTGMNTEAFF. For the CDR3, the DNA is TGTGCCAGCAGCACTCCGACAGGGATGAACACTGAAGCTTTCTTT.

The V gene is TRBV25-1, the J gene TRBJ1-3; D uncertain. In germline, CDR1 is MGHDK, CDR2 SYGVNS. CDR3 length equals 14 residues. Trimming removed 3 bases at V and 0 bases at J, with 6 bases between. This CDR3 reads CASSDSGSGNTIYF. The CDR3 nucleotides are TGTGCCAGCAGTGATTCGGGCTCTGGAAACACCATATATTTT.

This clonotype was recorded only once. CDR3: CSAPGPSSGANVLTF. The CDR3 nucleotides are TGCAGTGCCCCGGGACCCAGCTCTGGGGCCAACGTCCTGACTTTC. This chain links TRBV20-1 with TRBJ2-6; either TRBD1 or TRBD2 may fit D (5 bases each). Germline CDR1 DFQATT, CDR2 SNEGSKA (reference sequence). CDR3 length equals 15 residues. The V end was cut by 6 bases, the J end by 0 bases, with 12 bases between.

The chain combines TRBV5-1 with TRBJ2-5; D not certain. Per germline, CDR1 SGHRS and CDR2 YFSETQ. Trimming removed 4 bases from V and 2 bases from J, with 12 bases in between. CDR3 length equals 14 residues. The CDR3 sequence is CASSDRSSQETQYF. The CDR3 DNA sequence: TGCGCCAGCAGCGATCGGAGTTCGCAAGAGACCCAGTACTTC.

The rearrangement links TRBV20-1 to TRBJ2-3; TRBD2 matches 7 bases. The CDR3 is 13 residues long. Losses at the gene ends were 3 bases for V and 4 bases for J; bases not matched to a gene: 4. Germline CDR1 reads DFQATT; CDR2 reads SNEGSKA (reference sequence). CDR3: CSASVLAADTQYF. The CDR3 DNA reads TGCAGTGCTAGTGTCCTAGCGGCAGATACGCAGTATTTT.

This clonotype occurred a few times. This chain joins TRBV4-1 and TRBJ1-5; D not certain. The V end lost 2 bases, the J end lost 0 bases, and 11 bases lay between the germline ends. CDR3 length equals 16 residues. CDR1 and CDR2 (germline): MGHRA, YSYEKL. The CDR3 DNA is TGCGCCAGCAGCCAATGGACGGATTTTAGCAATCAGCCCCAGCATTTT. It is translated as CASSQWTDFSNQPQHF.

The CDR3 loop is CSARPRWGNEQFF. The CDR3 DNA reads as TGCAGTGCTAGACCCCGGTGGGGTAACGAGCAGTTCTTC. The chain employs TRBV20-1 and TRBJ2-7, with D hard to call. Near its end, the DNA agrees better with TRBJ2-1, so the J call may be wrong. The CDR3 is made up of 13 amino acids. Germline loops: CDR1 DFQATT, CDR2 SNEGSKA (reference sequence).

This chain uses TRBV10-3 with TRBJ1-1, with TRBD1 identical over 11 bases. CDR1 and CDR2 (germline): ENHRY, SYGVKD. The CDR3 runs to 13 residues. With 6 bases clipped from V and 5 bases from J, the junction kept 2 bases outside the gene matches. This chain's CDR3 is CAIRWDRGTEAFF. CDR3 DNA: TGTGCCATCAGATGGGACAGGGGGACTGAAGCTTTCTTT.

The CDR3 protein is CASSLGDTGYTF. The CDR3 coding sequence is TGTGCCAGCAGCTTAGGCGATACGGGCTACACCTTC. The gene calls are TRBV7-2 and TRBJ1-2, with D unresolved. Germline V gene sequence: CDR1 SGHTA, CDR2 FQGNSA. CDR3 length equals 12 residues. Trimming took off 1 base at V and 8 bases at J, with 8 bases between the two ends.

This chain joins TRBV7-2 and TRBJ1-1; TRBD1 might be the D (5 bases). V lost 6 bases and J 6 bases, leaving 20 bases between the germline ends. The CDR3 is 15 amino acids. Germline V gene data show CDR1 as SGHTA and CDR2 as FQGNSA. CDR3 sequence (DNA): TGTGCCAGCAGACTCTCCAGGTCCGTAGGGGCTGAAGCTTTCTTT. It codes for CASRLSRSVGAEAFF.

This clonotype was counted a few times. The gene calls are TRBV6-2 or TRBV6-3 and TRBJ2-1, with TRBD2 matching 10 bases. V lost 6 bases to trimming and J lost 14 bases; unmatched junction nucleotides: 7. The CDR3 consists of 12 residues. Germline V CDR1 and CDR2: MNHEY, SVGEGT. CDR3 amino acids: CASSPTSGIEFF. The DNA of the CDR3 is TGTGCCAGCAGCCCTACTAGCGGGATCGAGTTCTTC.

This clonotype occurred a few times. The rearrangement joins TRBV10-3 to TRBJ2-5; D gene uncertain. The CDR3 runs 13 residues. From germline, CDR1 is ENHRY and CDR2 SYGVKD. V was pared by 2 bases and J by 11 bases, with 15 bases between. The CDR3 loop is CAISEEGSDEQYF. The CDR3 DNA reads as TGTGCCATCAGTGAGGAAGGGTCTGATGAGCAGTACTTC.

CDR3 sequence reads: CAGRDGGGTEAFF. CDR3 nucleotides: TGTGCCGGGAGAGACGGCGGGGGCACTGAAGCTTTCTTT. V gene TRBV6-2 or TRBV6-3 combines with J gene TRBJ1-1; tentative D call: TRBD1 (5 bases). V lost 11 bases, J lost 4 bases, and 17 bases lay in between. The germline CDR1 and CDR2 sequences are MNHEY and SVGEGT. The CDR3 covers 13 residues.

About this clonotype itself: A junction boundary mismatches the germline segment, possibly from a read error. The chain joins TRBV7-7 to TRBJ2-5; 7 bases match TRBD1. The germline CDR1 and CDR2 sequences are SSHAT and FNYEAQ (reference sequence). The CDR3 totals 16 residues. The CDR3 coding sequence is TGTGCTAGCAGCCCCCGCCCAGGGGGTTCGGGCAATGAGCAGTACTTC. As protein: CASSPRPGGSGNEQYF.

The chain employs TRBV28 and TRBJ2-1; 10 nucleotides match TRBD1. CDR1 is MDHEN, CDR2 SYDVKM, per germline. The V segment lost 3 bases and the J segment 7 bases; nucleotides outside the gene matches: 9. This CDR3 spans 16 amino acids. The CDR3 region is CASSFVTGTGVNEQFF. In DNA form, the CDR3 reads TGTGCCAGCAGTTTCGTGACCGGGACAGGGGTAAATGAGCAGTTCTTC.